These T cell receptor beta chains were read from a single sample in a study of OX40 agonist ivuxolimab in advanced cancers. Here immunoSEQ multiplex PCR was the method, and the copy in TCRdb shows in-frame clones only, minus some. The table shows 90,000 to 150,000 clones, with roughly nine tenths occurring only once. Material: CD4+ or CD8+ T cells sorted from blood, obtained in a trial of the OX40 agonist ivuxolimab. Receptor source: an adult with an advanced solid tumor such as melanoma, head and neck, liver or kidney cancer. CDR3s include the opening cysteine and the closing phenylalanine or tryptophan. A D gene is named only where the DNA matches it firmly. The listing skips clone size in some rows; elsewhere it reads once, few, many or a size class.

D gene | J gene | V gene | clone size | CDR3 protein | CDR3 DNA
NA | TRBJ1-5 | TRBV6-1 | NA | CASSESYPVSNQPQHF | TGTGCCAGCAGTGAATCCTATCCAGTGAGCAATCAGCCCCAGCATTTT
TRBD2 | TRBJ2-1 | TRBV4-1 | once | CASSHSGTSGYNEQFF | TGCGCCAGCAGCCACTCCGGGACTAGCGGATACAATGAGCAGTTCTTC
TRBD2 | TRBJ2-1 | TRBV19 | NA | CASTPPPGLATREQFF | TGTGCCAGTACCCCCCCGCCGGGACTAGCCACAAGGGAGCAGTTCTTC
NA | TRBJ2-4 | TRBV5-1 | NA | CASSQQGTGTARNIQYF | TGCGCCAGCAGCCAACAGGGAACCGGGACTGCGCGGAACATTCAGTACTTC
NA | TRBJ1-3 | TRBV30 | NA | CAWRKPASGNTIYF | TGTGCCTGGAGAAAGCCAGCCTCTGGAAACACCATATATTTT
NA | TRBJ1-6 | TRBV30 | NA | CAWSATGRGNSPLHF | TGTGCCTGGAGTGCGACAGGCAGGGGTAATTCACCCCTCCACTTT
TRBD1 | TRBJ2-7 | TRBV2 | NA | CASRGTGSYEQYF | TGTGCCAGCAGGGGGACAGGGTCCTACGAGCAGTACTTC
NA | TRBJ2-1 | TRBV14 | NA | CASSQGAGSYNEQFF | TGTGCCAGCAGCCAAGGAGCGGGCTCCTACAATGAGCAGTTCTTC
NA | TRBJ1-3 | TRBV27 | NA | CASSLDGGVSGNTIYF | TGTGCCAGCAGTTTAGACGGGGGGGTCTCTGGAAACACCATATATTTT
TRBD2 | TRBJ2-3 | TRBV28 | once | CASGRGGYTDTQYF | TGTGCCAGCGGGCGGGGGGGGTACACAGATACGCAGTATTTT
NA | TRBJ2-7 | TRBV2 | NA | CASRPLDTSYEQYF | TGTGCCAGCAGACCCTTGGACACCTCCTACGAGCAGTACTTC
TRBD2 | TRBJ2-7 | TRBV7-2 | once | CASSPPAGGTYEQYF | TGTGCCAGCAGCCCCCCTGCGGGGGGGACCTACGAGCAGTACTTC
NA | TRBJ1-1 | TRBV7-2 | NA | CASSLVTGNTEAFF | TGTGCCAGCAGCTTAGTCACCGGCAACACTGAAGCTTTCTTT
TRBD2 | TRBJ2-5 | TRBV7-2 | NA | CASSLAVVGGGAKTQYF | TGTGCCAGCAGCTTAGCCGTGGTAGGCGGGGGGGCTAAGACCCAGTACTTC
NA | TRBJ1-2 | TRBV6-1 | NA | CASSSEFTYGYTF | TGTGCCAGCAGTTCGGAATTTACCTATGGCTACACCTTC
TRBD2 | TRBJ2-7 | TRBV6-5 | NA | CASKLAGAGGEQYF | TGTGCCAGCAAACTAGCGGGGGCCGGGGGCGAGCAGTACTTC
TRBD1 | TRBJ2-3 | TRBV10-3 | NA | CAISDPTGLTDTQYF | TGTGCCATCAGTGACCCGACAGGGTTGACAGATACGCAGTATTTT
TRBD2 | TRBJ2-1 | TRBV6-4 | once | CASSGLAGGNEQFF | TGTGCCAGCAGTGGGCTAGCGGGGGGCAATGAGCAGTTCTTC
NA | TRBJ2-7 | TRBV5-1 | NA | CASSLGAGSYEQYF | TGCGCCAGCAGCTTGGGGGCAGGTTCTTACGAGCAGTACTTC
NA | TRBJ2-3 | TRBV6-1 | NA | CASSFVTGFTDTQYF | TGTGCCAGCAGTTTTGTCACAGGGTTCACAGATACGCAGTATTTT
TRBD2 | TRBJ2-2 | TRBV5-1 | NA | CASSLAAGGPPGELFF | TGCGCCAGCAGCTTGGCGGCGGGGGGGCCTCCCGGGGAGCTGTTTTTT
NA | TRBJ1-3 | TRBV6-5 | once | CASSFGTAGNTIYF | TGTGCCAGCAGCTTCGGGACCGCTGGAAACACCATATATTTT
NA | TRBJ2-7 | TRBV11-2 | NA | CASSPDRAAVSYEQYF | TGTGCCAGCAGCCCCGACCGGGCCGCCGTCTCCTACGAGCAGTACTTC
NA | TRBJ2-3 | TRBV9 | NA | CASSPLPGGTQYF | TGTGCCAGCAGCCCTTTGCCCGGGGGTACGCAGTATTTT
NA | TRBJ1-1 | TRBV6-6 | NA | CASSRWTEAFF | TGTGCCAGCAGTAGGTGGACTGAAGCTTTCTTT
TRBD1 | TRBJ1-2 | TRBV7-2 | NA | CASTTLQGANNYGYTF | TGTGCCAGCACCACCCTACAGGGGGCGAATAACTATGGCTACACCTTC